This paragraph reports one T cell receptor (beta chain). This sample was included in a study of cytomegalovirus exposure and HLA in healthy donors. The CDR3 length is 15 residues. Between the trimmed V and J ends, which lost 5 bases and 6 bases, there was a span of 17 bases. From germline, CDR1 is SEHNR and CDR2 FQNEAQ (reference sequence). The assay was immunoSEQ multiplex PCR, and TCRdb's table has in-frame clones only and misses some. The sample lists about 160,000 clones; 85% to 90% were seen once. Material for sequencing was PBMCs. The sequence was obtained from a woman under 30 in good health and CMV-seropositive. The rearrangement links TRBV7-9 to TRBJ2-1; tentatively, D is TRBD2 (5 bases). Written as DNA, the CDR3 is TGTGCCAGCAGCCTCGGGATGACTTCGGTCAATGAGCAGTTCTTC. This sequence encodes CASSLGMTSVNEQFF.